This T cell receptor (beta chain) stems from a study of cytomegalovirus exposure and HLA in healthy donors. J lost 4 bases, V lost 5 bases, and 5 bases had no gene match. Germline CDR1 and CDR2: LNHDA and SQIVND (reference sequence). This CDR3 comprises 14 residues. Study results and limitations: Later analysis placed DRB1 highest and HLA-C lowest in TCR association rates, which differed by HLA locus. Reportedly, fewer N-insertions than the roughly 600-donor mean appeared in an Asian-associated ancestry cluster in a later analysis.

60 Vbeta and 13 Jbeta primers were used in PCR. Libraries were prepared by immunoSEQ multiplex PCR; TCRdb keeps only in-frame clonotypes and omits some of them. The data hold fewer than 250,000 clones, with approximately 80% observed a single time. On this clone itself: Antigen specificity is unknown.

This TCR was recovered from a girl aged 10-17 years in good health and CMV-seronegative. Sequenced input: PBMCs. The chain joins TRBV19 to TRBJ2-3; 8 bases are a match to TRBD2. The CDR3 loop reads CASSLGLVADTQYF. For the CDR3, the DNA is TGTGCCAGTAGTTTGGGACTAGTGGCAGATACGCAGTATTTT.